This record covers a single TCR beta chain. The antigen it recognizes is unknown. Per-nucleotide qualities are absent, and no much larger clonotype sits a single base away. This sample is part of a study of cytomegalovirus exposure and HLA in healthy donors (dated by TCRdb to about 2017). A note on the overall study: An earlier analysis of approximately 640 of the donors reported 250 to 300 Gb of sequence data and 100 million to 130 million unique TCR beta sequences from some 180 million T cells. Approximately 300 gigabases of sequencing data and 91 million or so unique TCR sequences made up an early release that covered 500 to 700 HLA-typed donors. Among the roughly 400 genotyped donors, around 81% belonged to the genetic ancestry cluster associated with self-reported Caucasian donors. The study was designed to test whether signatures of past pathogen exposure could be identified by cataloging public T cell receptors. The study used immunosequencing to profile the T cell repertoires of more than 650 subjects and linked those repertoires to cytomegalovirus serostatus. Besides the first cohort of around 700 subjects, a separate validation cohort made up of 95 to 150 different subjects was used. The study combined high-throughput TCR immunosequencing, statistical association of individual TCRs with disease status, and machine learning to predict cytomegalovirus infection status. To study patterns of TCR occurrence, a later analysis re-analyzed previously published TCR beta repertoires from 666 donors and added high-resolution HLA genotyping. The later analysis used no new phenotypic data to find candidate immune exposures, relying instead on TCR beta sequences and their occurrence across donors. To decide whether each TCR beta V gene segment behaved as functional or pseudogenic, an earlier analysis of fewer than 750 of the donors relied on high-throughput TCR beta sequencing. Donor age, sex, ethnicity and CMV serostatus were collected together with the repertoire data. Genome-wide SNP genotypes for about 60% of the roughly 670 donors were used in a later genetic analysis, which treated that subset as a discovery cohort. All discovery cohort repertoires had been generated on a single sequencing platform. HLA typing included class I and class II loci at four-digit resolution. Typing coverage varied by locus: roughly 629-640 donors for A, B, C, DRB1 and DQB1; roughly 560 for DQA1; more than 600 for DPA1; some 470 for DPB1. Because of strong linkage in the cohort, five DR-DQ haplotypes were treated as single units for association and clustering. On average, roughly 240,000 unique TCR beta nucleotide sequences were sequenced per donor among a few hundred genotyped donors of the cohort, with roughly a sixth of those sequences being non-productive.

The germline V gene provides CDR1 SGHVS and CDR2 FNYEAQ. The CDR3 measures 14 amino acids from cysteine to phenylalanine. The DNA shown is the 42-base CDR3, in frame from base 1. Trimming removed 5 bases from V and 3 bases from J; the gene matches leave 4 bases unexplained. Overall results and qualifications from the work: In an earlier analysis of approximately 590 of the donors, most TCR beta V segments appeared in productive rearrangements about 87% or about 30% of the time, broadly matching IMGT annotations. Some IMGT-functional V segments, including TRBV6-2 and TRBV6-3, could not be told apart with the 87-base-pair reads, so those segments were excluded. Most TCR sequences were seen in very few donors, while some public TCRs were found in many individuals. Strong co-occurrence of HLA alleles, especially DR and DQ, made assigning TCR associations to individual alleles difficult. V-gene and J-gene trimming of TCR beta chains was associated with a missense DCLRE1C variant in a later genetic analysis, and the association was replicated in an independent cohort. The cohort was sequenced for TCR beta chains only, and without alpha or paired-chain data the features that could be detected were limited. HLA typing was unavailable for some donors at each locus, so association tests used only the typed subset. At a false discovery rate of 0.05, a later analysis linked about 17,000 TCR beta sequences to specific HLA alleles. A cluster of highly shared sequence variants was judged likely to be a technical artifact of the sequencing pipeline. A few of the identified cytomegalovirus-associated TCR beta chains were confirmed in vitro to be specific for cytomegalovirus antigens. Most CMV-associated TCR beta chains appeared to be HLA-restricted in a later analysis, and the HLA associations seemed to be driven largely by CMV exposure. In a later analysis, TCR association rates were found to vary across HLA loci, with the most associated TCRs seen for DRB1 alleles and the fewest for HLA-C alleles. In a later analysis, HLA-associated TCR beta chains were found to be more clonally expanded and to have lower generation probabilities than equally common non-associated chains. Linkage disequilibrium might explain the correlated functional status among segregating V segments, but an unknown experimental factor could not be excluded. Because counts were too low, more than 15 rarely observed V segments, including chromosome 9 orphons, were excluded from the earlier analysis of some 590 of the donors. The authors suggested that the approach could potentially be generalized to other disease states and immunological phenotypes. Sequencing depth was assumed to be roughly uniform across donors in the presence/absence analyses, though that assumption may not hold. A total of 164 TCR beta chains were listed by the study as associated with cytomegalovirus. In both the original and validation cohorts, the classifier was reported to diagnose cytomegalovirus status with high specificity and sensitivity. In a later analysis, several top co-occurrence clusters were reported to appear linked to parvovirus B19, influenza, CMV and Epstein-Barr virus. CMV serostatus was the only immune exposure information available for the cohort. Compared with the roughly 700-donor mean, donors in an Asian-associated ancestry cluster had fewer N-insertions in productive TCRs, according to a later genetic analysis. A further reported finding was that TCR beta sequences accurately predicted the HLA-A and HLA-B alleles for most subjects in the first cohort.

Library construction relied on the immunoSEQ multiplex PCR assay. For the multiplex PCR, a mixture combining 60 forward primers for TCR Vbeta segments and 13 reverse primers for TCR Jbeta segments was used. The CDR3 region of rearranged TCR beta genes was amplified from genomic DNA by a multiplex PCR assay. The amplified TCR beta libraries were sequenced on the Illumina HiSeq System as 87-base-pair reads. In the source study's methods: Across the 700 or so repertoires, a later analysis counted approximately 83 million unique TCR beta chains, roughly 11 million of which were shared by at least two donors. Raw reads were error-corrected and collapsed into unique sequences by a nearest-neighbor algorithm in which closely related sequences were merged to remove PCR and sequencing errors. V, D and J gene segments were assigned by aligning CDR3 sequences to IMGT reference sequences. For a sequence to be retained, a match of at least six nucleotides was required to both a V gene segment and a J gene segment. Rearrangements were called productive when the CDR3 lacked stop codons and stayed in frame with V and J; all others were non-productive. CDR3 was defined according to IMGT convention as the region running from the second conserved V-encoded cysteine to the conserved J-encoded phenylalanine. Sequences without an unambiguous match to a single V gene segment were excluded from the earlier analysis of almost 600 of the donors. An earlier analysis of a few hundred of the donors called V segments functional above 56.7% productive rearrangements and segregating when the between-donor standard deviation exceeded 5%. A statistical classification framework was built to diagnose cytomegalovirus status from the catalog of TCR beta chain sequences. V and J gene assignment, in a later analysis, came from comparing TCR nucleotide sequences with IMGT/GENE-DB human TR gene sequences. A later analysis assigned CDR3 sequences and most-parsimonious VDJ recombination scenarios with the TCRdist pipeline. In a later analysis, every TCR beta chain was defined by the combination of its CDR3 amino acid sequence and its V-gene family, and reads without a unique V-gene family were dropped. As a way to deal with suspected cross-contamination and a sequencing artifact, a later analysis dropped roughly 620 nucleotide sequences that were highly shared and had low generation probability. In a later analysis, a clonal expansion index for each public chain was calculated from normalized within-repertoire ranks of inferred template counts. In a later analysis, generation probabilities were computed with a VDJ recombination model fitted to out-of-frame rearrangements, and the resulting probabilities were checked against IGoR. In a later analysis, hypergeometric tests were used to score TCR-TCR, TCR-HLA and TCR-CMV co-occurrence, with a repertoire-size bias correction applied to TCR pairs. In a later analysis, false discovery rates were estimated by permuting HLA or CMV assignments 20 times. In a later analysis, co-occurring TCRs were grouped using DBSCAN, and TCRdist sequence similarity was added for clustering within HLA-allele-positive subsets. Co-occurrence clustering excluded repertoires with fewer than 30,000 or more than 120,000 public chains, plus five with anomalous nucleotide sharing. Held by TCRdb, this immuneACCESS table contains in-frame sequences only and omits some clones. Under half of the omission traces to an unresolved V gene where checked; the cause of the rest is unknown. V and J calls and clone size are copied from that table; D and trimming were computed from the DNA. This sample comprises approximately 75,000 clones, 60% to 75% of them detected only once. Roughly a fifth of the sample is in the top ten clones.

The cohort was made up of 650 to 700 healthy bone marrow donors. Cohort members were all nominally healthy when sampled, although unrecorded immune exposures were likely present. The donor tested CMV seropositive and was one of the 289 seropositive cohort members. A peripheral blood sample was collected from each donor, and TCR beta sequencing was performed on peripheral blood mononuclear cells. The Qiagen DNeasy Blood Extraction Kit was used to extract genomic DNA from the blood cell samples. The sequence is built from TRBV7-6 and TRBJ1-1; the junction holds 9 bases that match TRBD1. The receptor comes from a man between 40 and 49 years old in good health and CMV-seropositive. The sequencing sample was made of PBMCs. The DNA sequence is given as TGTGCCAGCAGCCGGACAGGGGAGGACACTGAAGCTTTCTTT. This codes for CASSRTGEDTEAFF.